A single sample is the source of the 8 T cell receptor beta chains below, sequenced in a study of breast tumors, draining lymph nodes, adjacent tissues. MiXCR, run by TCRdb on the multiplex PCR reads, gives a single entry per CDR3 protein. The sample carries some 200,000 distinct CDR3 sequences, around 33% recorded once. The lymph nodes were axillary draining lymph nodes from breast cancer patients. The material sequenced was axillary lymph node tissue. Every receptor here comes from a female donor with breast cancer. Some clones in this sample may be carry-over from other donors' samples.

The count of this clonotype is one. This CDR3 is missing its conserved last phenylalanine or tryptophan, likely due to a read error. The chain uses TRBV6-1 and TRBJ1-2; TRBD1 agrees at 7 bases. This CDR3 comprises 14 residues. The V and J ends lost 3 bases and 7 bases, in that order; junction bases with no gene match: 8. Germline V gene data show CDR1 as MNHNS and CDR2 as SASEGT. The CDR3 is CASSEAGTESGYTS. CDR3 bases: TGTGCCAGCAGTGAGGCCGGGACAGAGAGTGGCTACACCTCC.

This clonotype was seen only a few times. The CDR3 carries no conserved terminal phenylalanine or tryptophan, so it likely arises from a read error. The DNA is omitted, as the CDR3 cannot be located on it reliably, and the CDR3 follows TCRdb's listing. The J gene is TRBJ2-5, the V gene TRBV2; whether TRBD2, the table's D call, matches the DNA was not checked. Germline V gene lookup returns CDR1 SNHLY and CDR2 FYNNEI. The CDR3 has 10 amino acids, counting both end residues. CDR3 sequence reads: CASKRLAGGG.

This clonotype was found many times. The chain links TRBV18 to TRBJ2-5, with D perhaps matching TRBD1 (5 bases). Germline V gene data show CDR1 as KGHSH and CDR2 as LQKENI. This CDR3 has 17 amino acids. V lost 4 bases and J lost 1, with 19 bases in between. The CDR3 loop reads CASSHGGQGLGQETQYF. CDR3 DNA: TGTGCCAGCTCACATGGCGGCCAGGGCCTTGGCCAAGAGACCCAGTACTTC.

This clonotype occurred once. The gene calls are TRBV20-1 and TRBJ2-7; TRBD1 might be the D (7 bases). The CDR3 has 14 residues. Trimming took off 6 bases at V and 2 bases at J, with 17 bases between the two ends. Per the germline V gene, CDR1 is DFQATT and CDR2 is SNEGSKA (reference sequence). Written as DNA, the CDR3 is TGCAGTGCCAGCAGACAGGGAGGAACCTACGAGCAGTACTTC. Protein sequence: CSASRQGGTYEQYF.

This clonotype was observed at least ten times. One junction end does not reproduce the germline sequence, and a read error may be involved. The CDR3 is CASREGLAQETQYF. CDR3 sequence (DNA): TGTGCCAGCAGGGAAGGACTAGCGCAGGAGACCCAGTACTTC. J is TRBJ2-5 and V is TRBV6-1; TRBD2 matches at 9 bases. The CDR3 runs 14 residues. Germline V gene sequence: CDR1 MNHNS, CDR2 SASEGT.

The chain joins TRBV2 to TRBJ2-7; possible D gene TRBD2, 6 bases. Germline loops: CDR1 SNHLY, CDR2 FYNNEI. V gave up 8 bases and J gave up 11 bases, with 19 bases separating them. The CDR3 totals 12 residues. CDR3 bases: TGTGCCAGCTCACTAGCTGGAGGACCAAAGTACTTC. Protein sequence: CASSLAGGPKYF.

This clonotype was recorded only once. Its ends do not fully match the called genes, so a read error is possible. CDR3 residues: CACSVEDYSPLHF. The CDR3 coding sequence is TGTGCCTGCAGCGTGGAGGACTATTCACCCCTCCACTTT. The chain joins TRBV9 to TRBJ1-6; D is uncertain. Germline values: CDR1 SGDLS, CDR2 YYNGEE. This CDR3 comprises 13 residues.

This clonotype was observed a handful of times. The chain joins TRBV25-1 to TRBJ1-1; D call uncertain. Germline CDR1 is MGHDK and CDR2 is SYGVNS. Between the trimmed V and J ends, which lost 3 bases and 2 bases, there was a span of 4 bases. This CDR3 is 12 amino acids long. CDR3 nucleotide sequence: TGTGCCAGCAGTGATTTAAACACTGAAGCTTTCTTT. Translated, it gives CASSDLNTEAFF.